This passage covers 5 T cell receptor beta chains from one sample sequenced in a study of human T cells and chemical hapten exposure. MiXCR, applied by TCRdb to the RACE reads, yields one record per CDR3 protein. The data show around 130,000 distinct CDR3 sequences, around 8.2% seen once. Time point specified: healthy volunteer bleed at 2 weeks. RNA extraction used unfractionated whole blood as the source of total RNA. Sequenced material: whole blood. The receptor set was obtained from a male donor in good health. Some clones in this sample may be carry-over from other donors' samples.

This clonotype was counted only a few times. The chain couples TRBV4-3 to TRBJ2-1, with a weak D call TRBD2 (6 bases). CDR1 and CDR2 from the germline V gene are LGHNA and YSLEER. The germline V and J ends were trimmed by 0 bases and 0 bases, with 15 bases remaining between them. CDR3 length equals 18 residues. The CDR3 reads CASSQDLGTPSSYNEQFF. The CDR3 DNA sequence: TGCGCCAGCAGCCAAGATTTGGGGACTCCTAGCTCCTACAATGAGCAGTTCTTC.

In its sample, this clonotype was seen many times. The CDR3, as DNA: TGTGCCAGCAGCCTCCCCGGCAACCTCAACCCGTTAAACTATGGCTACACCTTC. This sequence encodes CASSLPGNLNPLNYGYTF. The chain joins TRBV7-2 to TRBJ1-2; D is uncertain. The V gene lost 5 bases and the J gene lost 2 bases, with 24 bases spanning the gap. The CDR3 runs 18 residues. Germline-derived CDR1 and CDR2 are SGHTA and FQGNSA.

This clonotype was recorded at least ten times. The chain recombines TRBV5-4 with TRBJ2-2; D ambiguous. The CDR3 loop spans 14 amino acids. CDR1 and CDR2 (germline): SGHNT, YYREEE (reference sequence). V was pared by 5 bases and J by 0 bases, with 8 bases between. CDR3 sequence reads: CASSSTTNTGELFF. The CDR3 nucleotides are TGTGCCAGCAGTTCCACAACGAACACCGGGGAGCTGTTTTTT.

The chain is built from TRBV10-3 and TRBJ2-3; the D gene could be TRBD1 or TRBD2 (5 bases each). Trimming took off 9 bases at V and 0 bases at J, with 13 bases between the two ends. This CDR3 is 14 amino acids long. Germline-derived CDR1 and CDR2 are ENHRY and SYGVKD. In DNA, the CDR3 is TGTGCCATGACATGGGACCGAAGCACAGATACGCAGTATTTT. Its protein is CAMTWDRSTDTQYF.

In its sample, this clonotype was seen many times. The rearrangement joins TRBV7-9 to TRBJ2-7; 10 nucleotides agree with TRBD2. The CDR3 is 17 residues long. The germline V gene has CDR1 SEHNR and CDR2 FQNEAQ (reference sequence). V was clipped by 4 bases and J by 0 bases; unmatched bases: 9. The CDR3 nucleotides are TGTGCCAGCAGCTCTACGGGACTAGCGCCAAGCTCCTACGAGCAGTACTTC. This gives the protein CASSSTGLAPSSYEQYF.